This T cell receptor (beta chain) emerged from a study of blood T cell repertoires in COVID-19. The data were produced by immunoSEQ multiplex PCR, yet TCRdb's version contains in-frame clones alone and is incomplete. The table shows tens of thousands of clones, with around 80% occurring only once. Germline CDR1 and CDR2: MNHEY and SMNVEV (reference sequence). V lost 6 bases to trimming and J lost 2 bases, with 14 bases between them. The CDR3 length is 15 residues. The chain has TRBV27 and TRBJ1-5, with a tentative D call TRBD1 (6 bases). This TCR came from a woman at least 80 years old with active or convalescent COVID-19. The specimen sequenced was peripheral blood. The CDR3 loop is CASSQGGTGNQPQHF. CDR3 coding DNA: TGTGCCAGCAGCCAAGGGGGAACGGGCAATCAGCCCCAGCATTTT.